The 12 T cell receptor beta chains below all came from one sample that was sequenced in a study of CD8+ T cells in alopecia areata. Extraction and reverse transcription of RNA yielded cDNA as the sequencing template. Using immunoSEQ multiplex PCR, the repertoire was profiled, and TCRdb retains in-frame clones only, with some absent. The sample has about 74,000 clones, over 25% seen once; the top ten hold under 15%. As to treatment: oral pan-JAK inhibitor, 5-10 mg twice daily. The source was CD8+ T cells sorted from blood, collected at week 4, from a patient treated with tofacitinib. The receptors originated from a human donor with alopecia areata.

The chain joins TRBV30 to TRBJ2-7; possibly TRBD2 for D (5 bases). Germline values: CDR1 GTSNPN, CDR2 SVGIG (reference sequence). The CDR3 runs to 14 residues. The V end lost 0 bases, the J end lost 2 bases, and 11 bases lay between the germline ends. The CDR3 here is CAWSVGEVPYEQYF. Written as DNA, the CDR3 is TGTGCCTGGAGTGTGGGAGAGGTGCCCTACGAGCAGTACTTC.

The chain couples TRBV30 to TRBJ2-1; 11 nucleotides match TRBD2. The V segment lost 6 bases and the J segment 7 bases; nucleotides outside the gene matches: 11. The germline V gene encodes CDR1 GTSNPN and CDR2 SVGIG (reference sequence). The CDR3 extends over 15 amino acids. The CDR3 here is CACIIYSGRANEQFF. The CDR3 nucleotides read TGTGCCTGCATCATTTATAGCGGGAGGGCGAATGAGCAGTTCTTC.

This clone was counted between two and nine times. This chain joins TRBV2 and TRBJ1-5; D remains unclear. The CDR3 has 15 residues. Germline V CDR1 and CDR2: SNHLY, FYNNEI. The V end lost 4 bases, the J end lost 1 base, and 11 bases lay between the germline ends. DNA for the CDR3: TGTGCCAGCAGTGGAGGCCCCACGAGCAATCAGCCCCAGCATTTT. This translates into CASSGGPTSNQPQHF.

The chain carries TRBV14 and TRBJ1-1; TRBD1 aligns across 7 bases. The V gene end was trimmed by 4 bases and the J gene end by 6 bases; junction bases not matched to a gene: 2. The CDR3 sequence is 12 residues long. Germline V CDR1 and CDR2: SGHDN, FVKESK. CDR3 sequence: CASSPGTAEAFF. The DNA of the CDR3 is TGTGCCAGCAGCCCCGGGACAGCTGAAGCTTTCTTT.

The chain couples TRBV5-4 to TRBJ2-3; 10 bases map to TRBD2. The germline gives CDR1 SGHNT, CDR2 YYREEE (reference sequence). V lost 4 bases, J lost 5 bases, and 10 bases stayed unmatched. This CDR3 has 16 amino acids. In nucleotides, the CDR3 is TGTGCCAGCAGCCCGTGGGCTAGCGGGAGACGAGATACGCAGTATTTT. Translated, it gives CASSPWASGRRDTQYF.

This clone was seen only a few times. The chain combines TRBV28 with TRBJ2-7, with D perhaps being TRBD1 or TRBD2 (7 bases each). V was shortened by 5 bases and J by 3 bases, with 14 bases between the two germline ends. The CDR3 is made up of 14 amino acids. The germline CDR1 and CDR2 sequences are MDHEN and SYDVKM. The CDR3 loop reads CASSPRGGVYEQYF. In DNA form, the CDR3 reads TGTGCCAGCAGTCCCAGGGGGGGGGTCTACGAGCAGTACTTC.

V usage is TRBV13 and J usage is TRBJ2-1; a weak D match, TRBD2 (6 bases). In germline, CDR1 is PRHDT, CDR2 FYEKMQ (reference sequence). V lost 4 bases and J 9 bases, leaving 13 bases between the germline ends. This CDR3 is 13 amino acids long. For the CDR3, the DNA is TGTGCCAGCAGCTCCCGAGGAGGGAGTGAGCAGTTCTTC. Amino acids: CASSSRGGSEQFF.

At least ten counts were recorded for this clone. This sequence joins TRBV7-2 and TRBJ1-5; possibly TRBD1 for D (6 bases). Germline CDR1 is SGHTA and CDR2 is FQGNSA. This CDR3 spans 14 amino acids. Trimming stripped 3 bases from V and 5 bases from J, with 11 bases between. As DNA, the CDR3 is TGTGCCAGCAGCTTCTGGGACACTTATCAGCCCCAGCATTTT. Protein sequence: CASSFWDTYQPQHF.

This sequence joins TRBV11-2 and TRBJ2-5; the D is unclear. Trimming left V 1 base short and J 3 bases short, with 12 bases between. This CDR3 is built from 15 residues. Germline V gene lookup returns CDR1 SGHAT and CDR2 FQNNGV. CDR3 protein: CASSLGSALEETQYF. The CDR3 DNA follows: TGTGCCAGCAGCTTAGGGTCGGCCTTGGAAGAGACCCAGTACTTC. Full variable domain (outside the CDR3, taken from reference TRBV11-2 and TRBJ2-5): EAGVAQSPRYKIIEKRQSVAFWCNPISGHATLYWYQQILGQGPKLLIQFQNNGVVDDSQLPKDRFSAERLKGVDSTLKIQPAKLEDSAVYLCASSLGSALEETQYFGPGTRLLVL.

This chain links TRBV29-1 with TRBJ2-3, with 7 positions matching TRBD2. The CDR3 is 17 amino acids. Germline V lookup: CDR1 SQVTM, CDR2 ANQGSEA. The V segment lost 1 base and the J segment 1 base; nucleotides outside the gene matches: 11. The CDR3 sequence: CSVEGLAGEIRTDTQYF. The CDR3 nucleotides are TGCAGCGTTGAAGGTCTGGCGGGAGAGATCCGCACAGATACGCAGTATTTT.

The rearrangement uses TRBV9 and TRBJ2-1, with TRBD2 identical over 8 bases. The length of the CDR3 is 15 residues. V was pared by 2 bases and J by 5 bases, with 6 bases of the junction left unmatched. The germline CDR1 and CDR2 sequences are SGDLS and YYNGEE. CDR3 DNA: TGTGCCAGCAGCGTGGCGGGAGGAGTAAACAATGAGCAGTTCTTC. It is translated as CASSVAGGVNNEQFF.

This clone was seen a handful of times. The chain combines TRBV11-2 with TRBJ2-7; D is unresolved. The CDR3 has 14 residues. The V end was cut by 5 bases, the J end by 6 bases, with 17 bases between. Per germline, CDR1 SGHAT and CDR2 FQNNGV. The CDR3, as DNA: TGTGCCAGCAGCCACCCCGGCCAGGCGCGCGAGCAGTACTTC. Translated, it gives CASSHPGQAREQYF.